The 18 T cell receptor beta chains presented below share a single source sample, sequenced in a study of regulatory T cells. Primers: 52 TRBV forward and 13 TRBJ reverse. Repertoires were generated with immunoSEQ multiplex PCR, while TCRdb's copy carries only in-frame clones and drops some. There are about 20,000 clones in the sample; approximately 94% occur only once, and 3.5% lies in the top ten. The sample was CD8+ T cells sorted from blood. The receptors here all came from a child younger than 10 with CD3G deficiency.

CDR3 sequence (DNA): TGTGCCAGAAGCACCCTGGAGACCCAGTACTTC. Translation: CARSTLETQYF. The rearrangement links TRBV5-3 to TRBJ2-5; no firm D call. TRBV5-3 is an ORF; its function is uncertain. Trimming took off 4 bases at V and 5 bases at J, with 6 bases between the two ends. The length of the CDR3 is 11 residues.

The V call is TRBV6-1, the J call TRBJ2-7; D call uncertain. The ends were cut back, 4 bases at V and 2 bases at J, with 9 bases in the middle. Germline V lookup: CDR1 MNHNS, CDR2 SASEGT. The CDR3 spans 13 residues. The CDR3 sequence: CASSGVPTYEQYF. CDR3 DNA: TGTGCCAGCAGTGGGGTCCCTACCTACGAGCAGTACTTC.

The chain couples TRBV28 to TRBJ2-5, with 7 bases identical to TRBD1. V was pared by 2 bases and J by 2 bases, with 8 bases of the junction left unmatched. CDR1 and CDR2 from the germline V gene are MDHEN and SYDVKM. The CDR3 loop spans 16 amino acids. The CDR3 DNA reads TGTGCCAGCAGTTTAAGACAGGGATCTATTCAAGAGACCCAGTACTTC. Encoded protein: CASSLRQGSIQETQYF.

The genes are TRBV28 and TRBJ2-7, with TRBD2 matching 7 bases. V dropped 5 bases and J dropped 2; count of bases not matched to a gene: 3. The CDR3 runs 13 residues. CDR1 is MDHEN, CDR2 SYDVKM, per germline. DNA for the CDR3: TGTGCCAGCAGTCGAGCGGGACCCTACGAGCAGTACTTC. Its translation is CASSRAGPYEQYF.

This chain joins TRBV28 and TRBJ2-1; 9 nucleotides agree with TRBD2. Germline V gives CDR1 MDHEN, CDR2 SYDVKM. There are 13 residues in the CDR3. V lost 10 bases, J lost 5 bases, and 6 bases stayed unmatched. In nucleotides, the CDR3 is TGTGCCACAGGTCTAGCGGGGAACAATGAGCAGTTCTTC. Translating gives CATGLAGNNEQFF.

Written as DNA, the CDR3 is TGTGCCAGCAGTCTATTCGGGACAGGCAATGGCTACACCTTC. This encodes CASSLFGTGNGYTF. The rearrangement links TRBV6-1 to TRBJ1-2; TRBD1 agrees at 8 bases. V shed 5 bases, J shed 6 bases, and the junction held 8 bases outside the gene matches. Germline V CDR1 and CDR2: MNHNS, SASEGT. The CDR3 extends over 14 amino acids.

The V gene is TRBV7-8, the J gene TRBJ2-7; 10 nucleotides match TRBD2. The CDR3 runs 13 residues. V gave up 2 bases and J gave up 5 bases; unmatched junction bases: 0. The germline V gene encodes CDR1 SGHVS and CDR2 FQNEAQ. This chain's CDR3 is CASSLLAGDEQYF. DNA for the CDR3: TGTGCCAGCAGCTTACTAGCGGGAGACGAGCAGTACTTC. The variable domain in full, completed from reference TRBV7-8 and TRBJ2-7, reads GAGVSQSPRYKVAKRGQDVALRCDPISGHVSLFWYQQALGQGPEFLTYFQNEAQLDKSGLPSDRFFAERPEGSVSTLKIQRTQQEDSAVYLCASSLLAGDEQYFGPGTRLTVT.

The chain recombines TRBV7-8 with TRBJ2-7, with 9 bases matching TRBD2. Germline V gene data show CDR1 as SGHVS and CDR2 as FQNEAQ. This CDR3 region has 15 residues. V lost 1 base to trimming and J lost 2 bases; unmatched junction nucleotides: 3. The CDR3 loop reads CASSLGSGSAYEQYF. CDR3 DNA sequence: TGTGCCAGCAGCTTAGGTAGCGGGAGCGCCTACGAGCAGTACTTC.

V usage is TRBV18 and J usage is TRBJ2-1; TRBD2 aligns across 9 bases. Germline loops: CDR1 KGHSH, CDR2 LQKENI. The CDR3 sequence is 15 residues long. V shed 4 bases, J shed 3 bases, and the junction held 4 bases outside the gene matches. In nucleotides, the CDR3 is TGTGCCAGCTCACTGGGACTAGCCGTCTACAATGAGCAGTTCTTC. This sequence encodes CASSLGLAVYNEQFF.

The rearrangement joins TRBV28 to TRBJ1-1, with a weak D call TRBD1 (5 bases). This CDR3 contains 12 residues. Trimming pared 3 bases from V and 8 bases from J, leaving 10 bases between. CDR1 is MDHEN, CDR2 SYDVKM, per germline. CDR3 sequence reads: CASSLFNREAFF. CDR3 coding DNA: TGTGCCAGCAGTTTGTTTAACAGGGAAGCTTTCTTT.

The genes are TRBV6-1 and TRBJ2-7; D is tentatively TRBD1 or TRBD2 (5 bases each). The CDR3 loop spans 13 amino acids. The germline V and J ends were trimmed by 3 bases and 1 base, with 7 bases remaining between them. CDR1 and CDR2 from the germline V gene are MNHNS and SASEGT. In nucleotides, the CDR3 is TGTGCCAGCAGTGAGGGACCTTCCTACGAGCAGTACTTC. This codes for CASSEGPSYEQYF.

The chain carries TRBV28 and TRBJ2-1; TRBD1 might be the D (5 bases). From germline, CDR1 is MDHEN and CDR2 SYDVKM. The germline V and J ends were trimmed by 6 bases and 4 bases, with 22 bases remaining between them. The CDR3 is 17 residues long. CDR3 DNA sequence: TGTGCCAGCAGCCTTATCCCCTCGGGCAGGGCTTACAATGAGCAGTTCTTC. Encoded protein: CASSLIPSGRAYNEQFF.

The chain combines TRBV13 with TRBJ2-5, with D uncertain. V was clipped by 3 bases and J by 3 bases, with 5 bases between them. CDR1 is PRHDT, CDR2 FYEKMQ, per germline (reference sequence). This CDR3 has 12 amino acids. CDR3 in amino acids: CASSFREETQYF. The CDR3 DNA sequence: TGTGCCAGCAGCTTCCGGGAAGAGACCCAGTACTTC.

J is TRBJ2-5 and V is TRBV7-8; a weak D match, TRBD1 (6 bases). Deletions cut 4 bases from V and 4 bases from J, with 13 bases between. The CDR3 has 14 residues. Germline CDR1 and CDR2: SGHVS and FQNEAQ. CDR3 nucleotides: TGTGCCAGCAGCTCGAAGGTCAGGGGAGAGACCCAGTACTTC. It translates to CASSSKVRGETQYF.

CDR3 in amino acids: CASSFGRDYYNEQFF. The DNA for the CDR3 is TGCGCCAGCAGCTTTGGAAGGGACTACTACAATGAGCAGTTCTTC. The V gene is TRBV5-1, the J gene TRBJ2-1; 7 bases align to TRBD2. CDR3 size: 15 residues. Germline assignment: CDR1 SGHRS and CDR2 YFSETQ. J gave up 3 bases and V 2 bases, and 5 bases lay outside the gene matches.

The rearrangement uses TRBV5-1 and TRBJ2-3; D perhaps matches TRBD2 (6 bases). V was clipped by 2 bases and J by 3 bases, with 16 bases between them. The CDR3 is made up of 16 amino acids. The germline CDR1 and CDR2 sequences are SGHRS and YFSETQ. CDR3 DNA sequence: TGCGCCAGCAGCTTAGTCGGGAGTCCCTTTACAGATACGCAGTATTTT. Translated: CASSLVGSPFTDTQYF.

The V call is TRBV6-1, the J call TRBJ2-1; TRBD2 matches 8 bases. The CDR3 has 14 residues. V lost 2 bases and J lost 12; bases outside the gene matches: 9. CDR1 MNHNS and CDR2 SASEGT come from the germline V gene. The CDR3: CASSELAGSLWQFF. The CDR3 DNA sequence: TGTGCCAGCAGTGAATTAGCGGGGTCTTTATGGCAGTTCTTC.

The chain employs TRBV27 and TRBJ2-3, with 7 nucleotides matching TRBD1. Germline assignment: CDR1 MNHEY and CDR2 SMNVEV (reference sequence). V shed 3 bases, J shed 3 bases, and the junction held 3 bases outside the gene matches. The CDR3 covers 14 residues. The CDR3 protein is CASSLTGSTDTQYF. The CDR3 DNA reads TGTGCCAGCAGTTTGACAGGGAGTACAGATACGCAGTATTTT.